These 24 T cell receptor beta chains originate from one sample sequenced in a study of monozygotic twins with inflammatory bowel disease. TCRdb reprocessed the 5' RACE reads and reports one entry per CDR3 protein, with no DNA. Found here are roughly 150,000 distinct CDR3 sequences; the top ten clones hold over 2.5%. Sequencing used blood. All receptors derive from a human donor with ulcerative colitis or Crohn's disease, or a healthy co-twin of an affected twin (not recorded which).

The rearrangement links TRBV5-1 to TRBJ2-2; absent DNA, TCRdb's TRBD2 call cannot be checked. The CDR3 covers 15 residues. Germline V gene lookup returns CDR1 SGHRS and CDR2 YFSETQ. The CDR3 spells CASSFGSGDTGELFF.

This chain uses TRBV4-1 with TRBJ2-2. The CDR3 has 12 amino acids. The germline gives CDR1 MGHRA, CDR2 YSYEKL. The CDR3 loop is CASSPPTGELFF.

V gene TRBV14 combines with J gene TRBJ2-3; the D call from TCRdb, TRBD2, cannot be confirmed without DNA. Looked up from germline, CDR1 is SGHDN and CDR2 is FVKESK. CDR3 length: 15 amino acids. This CDR3 reads CASSTSGRRADTQYF. The entire variable domain, with the rest obtained from reference TRBV14 and TRBJ2-3, is as follows: EAGVTQFPSHSVIEKGQTVTLRCDPISGHDNLYWYRRVMGKEIKFLLHFVKESKQDESGMPNNRFLAERTGGTYSTLKVQPAELEDSGVYFCASSTSGRRADTQYFGPGTRLTVL.

V and J are TRBV5-4 and TRBJ1-2; checking the TCRdb D call of TRBD1 is not possible without DNA. CDR1 and CDR2 from the germline V gene are SGHNT and YYREEE (reference sequence). This CDR3 contains 15 residues. The CDR3 sequence is CASSSPQGGVYGYTF.

CDR3 sequence reads: CASSLGGAVSYEQYF. This chain uses TRBV5-1 with TRBJ2-7. This CDR3 is 15 amino acids long. Germline V gene sequence: CDR1 SGHRS, CDR2 YFSETQ.

CDR3 in amino acids: CATRETGKNTGELFF. The chain uses TRBV15 and TRBJ2-2; checking the TCRdb D call of TRBD1 is not possible without DNA. Per germline, CDR1 LNHNV and CDR2 YYDKDF (reference sequence). There are 15 residues in the CDR3.

The chain has TRBV19 and TRBJ1-5; the D call from TCRdb, TRBD1, cannot be confirmed without DNA. Per germline, CDR1 LNHDA and CDR2 SQIVND (reference sequence). This CDR3 spans 16 amino acids. CDR3 region: CASSDLQGAGGQPQHF.

V gene TRBV6-5 combines with J gene TRBJ1-1. The germline CDR1 and CDR2 sequences are MNHEY and SVGAGI. This CDR3 contains 13 residues. Here the CDR3 reads CASGPTENTEAFF.

The rearrangement links TRBV29-1 to TRBJ2-1; the D call from TCRdb, TRBD1, cannot be confirmed without DNA. CDR1 is SQVTM, CDR2 ANQGSEA, per germline. The CDR3 extends over 12 amino acids. CDR3 sequence: CSVYRGRNEQFF.

The chain carries TRBV12-3 or TRBV12-4 and TRBJ1-2; TCRdb names TRBD1, which stays unverified in the absence of DNA. The CDR3 is 15 amino acids. This CDR3 reads CASSSTGTPRVGYTF.

V and J are TRBV4-2 and TRBJ2-5; TCRdb gives TRBD2 as the D gene, but with no DNA this cannot be confirmed. CDR3 length: 17 amino acids. CDR1 and CDR2 from the germline V gene are LGHNA and YNFKEQ. The CDR3 region is CASSQAWGAGVGETQYF.

V and J are TRBV5-1 and TRBJ1-1; there is no DNA to check the TCRdb D call of TRBD1. This CDR3 spans 15 amino acids. Germline values: CDR1 SGHRS, CDR2 YFSETQ. CDR3: CASSGGRKGALEAFF. Drawing the rest from reference TRBV5-1 and TRBJ1-1, the complete variable domain is KAGVTQTPRYLIKTRGQQVTLSCSPISGHRSVSWYQQTPGQGLQFLFEYFSETQRNKGNFPGRFSGRQFSNSRSEMNVSTLELGDSALYLCASSGGRKGALEAFFGQGTRLTVV.

The chain combines TRBV19 with TRBJ2-2; TCRdb lists TRBD1, though no DNA is available to test this call. The CDR3 extends over 16 amino acids. CDR1 and CDR2 (germline): LNHDA, SQIVND (reference sequence). The CDR3: CASSTRDPGGSGELFF.

The rearrangement joins TRBV20-1 to TRBJ2-3. The CDR3 runs 16 residues. Germline V gene data show CDR1 as DFQATT and CDR2 as SNEGSKA (reference sequence). CDR3 amino acids: CSARDGAGTSTDTQYF.

The chain couples TRBV28 to TRBJ1-3. Germline V gives CDR1 MDHEN, CDR2 SYDVKM. The CDR3 is 11 amino acids. The CDR3 protein is CASSSGNTIYF.

This chain joins TRBV12-3 or TRBV12-4 and TRBJ1-1; TCRdb's D call, TRBD1, is unchecked because there is no DNA. The CDR3 has 14 amino acids. The CDR3 loop is CASSLTDTYTEAFF.

The chain carries TRBV20-1 and TRBJ1-5. The germline CDR1 and CDR2 sequences are DFQATT and SNEGSKA (reference sequence). This CDR3 region has 13 residues. This CDR3 is CSASVDPNQPQHF.

This chain joins TRBV7-2 and TRBJ2-2; TCRdb's D call, TRBD2, is unchecked because there is no DNA. The CDR3 is made up of 14 amino acids. The germline V gene encodes CDR1 SGHTA and CDR2 FQGNSA. The CDR3 region is CASSFSGITGELFF. Together with reference TRBV7-2 and TRBJ2-2, the CDR3 gives the full variable domain: GAGVSQSPSNKVTEKGKDVELRCDPISGHTALYWYRQSLGQGLEFLIYFQGNSAPDKSGLPSDRFSAERTGGSVSTLTIQRTQQEDSAVYLCASSFSGITGELFFGEGSRLTVL.

The gene calls are TRBV29-1 and TRBJ1-5. Per germline, CDR1 SQVTM and CDR2 ANQGSEA. CDR3 size: 14 residues. The chain's CDR3 is CSVDSLEPNQPQHF.

The genes are TRBV29-1 and TRBJ2-1. Germline V gives CDR1 SQVTM, CDR2 ANQGSEA. The CDR3 has 15 amino acids. CDR3 sequence reads: CSVAESGNSYNEQFF.

V usage is TRBV12-5 and J usage is TRBJ2-7; TCRdb names TRBD1, which stays unverified in the absence of DNA. The CDR3 has 15 amino acids. Germline-derived CDR1 and CDR2 are LGHNT and FRNRAP. This chain's CDR3 is CASAPGGPSSYEQYF.

The V and J genes are TRBV2 and TRBJ2-3; TCRdb gives TRBD1 as the D gene, but with no DNA this cannot be confirmed. The CDR3 is 18 residues long. Germline CDR1 is SNHLY and CDR2 is FYNNEI. CDR3 amino acids: CASSGQVERSTGTDTQYF.

The gene calls are TRBV20-1 and TRBJ2-2; the TRBD1 assignment by TCRdb is unverifiable without DNA. Germline CDR1 DFQATT, CDR2 SNEGSKA (reference sequence). This CDR3 spans 14 amino acids. Here the CDR3 reads CSASGPSNTGELFF.

This CDR3 is CASSPQGSDTEAFF. The chain carries TRBV7-3 and TRBJ1-1; TCRdb selects TRBD1, and the lack of DNA leaves this call unchecked. This CDR3 spans 14 amino acids. Germline loops: CDR1 SGHTA, CDR2 FQGTGA.